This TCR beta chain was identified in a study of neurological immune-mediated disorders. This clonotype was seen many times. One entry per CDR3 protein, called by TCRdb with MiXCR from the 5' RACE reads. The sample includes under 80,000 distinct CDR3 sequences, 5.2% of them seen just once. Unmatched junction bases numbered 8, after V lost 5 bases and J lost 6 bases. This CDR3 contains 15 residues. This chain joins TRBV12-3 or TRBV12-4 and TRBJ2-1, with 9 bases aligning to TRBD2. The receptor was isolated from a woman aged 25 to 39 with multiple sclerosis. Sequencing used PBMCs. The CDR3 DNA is TGTGCCAGCAGTCCGCGGGGGGGCCTAATCAATGAGCAGTTCTTC. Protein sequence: CASSPRGGLINEQFF.